This T cell receptor beta chain was recovered during a study of control samples from healthy donors and cancer patients. CDR3 size: 13 residues. Germline V gene data show CDR1 as SEHNR and CDR2 as FQNEAQ (reference sequence). A word on this clone: One junction end disagrees with the germline gene, perhaps due to a read error. Distinct nucleotide sequences in the sample also encode this CDR3.

The data were produced by immunoSEQ multiplex PCR, yet TCRdb's version contains in-frame clones alone and is incomplete. The table has some 140,000 clones, 75% to 90% seen once. Sequencing was carried out using blood. The receptor's source is a woman in her 30s in good health. The J gene is TRBJ2-5, the V gene TRBV7-9; perhaps TRBD2 as D (5 bases). The CDR3 region is CASSLPGGETQYF. Here the CDR3 DNA reads TGTGCCAGCAGCTTACCCGGTGGGGAGACTCAGTACTTC.